This paragraph covers one T cell receptor beta chain sequence. The V segment lost 0 bases and the J segment 7 bases; nucleotides outside the gene matches: 8. Germline V gene sequence: CDR1 GTSNPN, CDR2 SVGIG (reference sequence). CDR3 length equals 14 residues. Some clones are missing from TCRdb's copy, which holds only in-frame ones; the method was immunoSEQ multiplex PCR. The profile shows about 200,000 clones, 75% to 90% of them singletons. The sample originates from a study of blood T cell repertoires in COVID-19. As for the study in general: T cells, B-cell-depleted T cells, or PBMCs supplied cDNA or gDNA.

This clonotype was sampled from a woman aged 70 to 79 with COVID-19, enrolled during active disease. The sample consisted of peripheral blood. This sequence joins TRBV30 and TRBJ2-7, with 8 bases fitting TRBD2. CDR3 bases: TGTGCCTGGAGTGTACCAGCGGGAGTGCGGGAGCAGTACTTC. Translating it yields CAWSVPAGVREQYF.